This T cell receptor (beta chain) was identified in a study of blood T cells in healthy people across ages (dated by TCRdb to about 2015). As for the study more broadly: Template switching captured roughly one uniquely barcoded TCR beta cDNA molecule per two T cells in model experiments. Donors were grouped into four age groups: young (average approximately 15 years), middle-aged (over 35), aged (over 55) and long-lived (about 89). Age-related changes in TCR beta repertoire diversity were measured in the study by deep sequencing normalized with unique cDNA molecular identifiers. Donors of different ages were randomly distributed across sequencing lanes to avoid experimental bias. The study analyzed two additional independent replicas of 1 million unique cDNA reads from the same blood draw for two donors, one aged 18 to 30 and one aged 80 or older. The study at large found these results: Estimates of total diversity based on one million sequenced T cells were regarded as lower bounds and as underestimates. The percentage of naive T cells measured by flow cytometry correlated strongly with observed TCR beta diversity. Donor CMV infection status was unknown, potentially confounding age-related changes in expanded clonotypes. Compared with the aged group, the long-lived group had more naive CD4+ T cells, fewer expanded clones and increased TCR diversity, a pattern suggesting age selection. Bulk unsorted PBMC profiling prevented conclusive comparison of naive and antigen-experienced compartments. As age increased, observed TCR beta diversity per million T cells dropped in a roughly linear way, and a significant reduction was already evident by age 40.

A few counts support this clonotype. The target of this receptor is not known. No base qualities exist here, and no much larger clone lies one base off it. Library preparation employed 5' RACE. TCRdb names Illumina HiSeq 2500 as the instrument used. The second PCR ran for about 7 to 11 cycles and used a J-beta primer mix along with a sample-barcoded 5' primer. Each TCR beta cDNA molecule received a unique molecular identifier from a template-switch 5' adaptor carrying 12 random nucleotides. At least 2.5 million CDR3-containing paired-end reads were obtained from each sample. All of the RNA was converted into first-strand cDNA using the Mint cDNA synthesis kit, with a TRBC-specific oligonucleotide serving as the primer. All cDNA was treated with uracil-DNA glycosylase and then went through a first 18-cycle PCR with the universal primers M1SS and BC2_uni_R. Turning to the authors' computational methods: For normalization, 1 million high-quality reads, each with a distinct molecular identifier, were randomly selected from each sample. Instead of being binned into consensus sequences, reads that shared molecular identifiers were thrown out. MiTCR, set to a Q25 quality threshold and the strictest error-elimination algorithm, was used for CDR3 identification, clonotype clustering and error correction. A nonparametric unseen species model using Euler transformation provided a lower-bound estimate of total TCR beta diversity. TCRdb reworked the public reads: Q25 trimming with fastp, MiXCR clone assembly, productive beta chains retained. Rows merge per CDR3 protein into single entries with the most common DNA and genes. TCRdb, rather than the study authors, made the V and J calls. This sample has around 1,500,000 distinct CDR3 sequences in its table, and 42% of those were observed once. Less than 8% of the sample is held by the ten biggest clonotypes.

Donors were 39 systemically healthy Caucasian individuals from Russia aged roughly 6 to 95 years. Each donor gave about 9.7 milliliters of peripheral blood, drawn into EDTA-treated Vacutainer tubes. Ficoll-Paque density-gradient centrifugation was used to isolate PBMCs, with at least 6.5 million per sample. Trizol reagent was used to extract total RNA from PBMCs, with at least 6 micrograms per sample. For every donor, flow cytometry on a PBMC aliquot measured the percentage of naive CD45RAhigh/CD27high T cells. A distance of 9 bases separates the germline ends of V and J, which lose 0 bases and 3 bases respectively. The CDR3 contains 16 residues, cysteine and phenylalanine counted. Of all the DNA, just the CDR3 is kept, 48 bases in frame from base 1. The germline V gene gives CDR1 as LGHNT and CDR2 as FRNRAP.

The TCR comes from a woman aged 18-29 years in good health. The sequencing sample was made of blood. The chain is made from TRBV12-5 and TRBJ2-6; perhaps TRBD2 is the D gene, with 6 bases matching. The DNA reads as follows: TGTGCTAGTGGTTTGGTGTTGCGGGATGGGGCCAACGTCCTGACTTTC. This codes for CASGLVLRDGANVLTF.